The rows below give T cell receptor beta chains drawn from one sample of a study of blood T cell repertoires in COVID-19. Clones were sequenced by immunoSEQ multiplex PCR, and TCRdb holds only the in-frame ones, with some missing. The top ten clones hold roughly 10% of a sample with approximately 100,000 clones, about 80% of them seen once. The sample comprised peripheral blood. These receptors originate from a man between 65 and 85 years old with acute or convalescent COVID-19. The CDR3 runs from the conserved cysteine through the conserved F or W. D genes are given only for firm matches. Size tells how often a clone was seen (once, few, many) or the class of an expanded clone, and some rows leave it out.

d_call: .; v_call: TRBV29-1; j_call: TRBJ1-1; clone_size: .; cdr3_nt: TGCAGCGTTGAAGGGGGCGGGAACACTGAAGCTTTCTTT; cdr3_aa: CSVEGGGNTEAFF
d_call: .; v_call: TRBV4-2; j_call: TRBJ1-4; clone_size: .; cdr3_nt: TGTGCCAGCAGCCAAGAATTCCCTTTTAATGAAAAACTGTTTTTT; cdr3_aa: CASSQEFPFNEKLFF
d_call: TRBD2; v_call: TRBV27; j_call: TRBJ2-2; clone_size: once; cdr3_nt: TGTGCCAGCAGTTCAGGACTAGCGGGGAACACCGGGGAGCTGTTTTTT; cdr3_aa: CASSSGLAGNTGELFF
d_call: TRBD1; v_call: TRBV19; j_call: TRBJ1-2; clone_size: .; cdr3_nt: TGTGCCAGTAGTATACAGGGGGCATATGGCTACACCTTC; cdr3_aa: CASSIQGAYGYTF
d_call: .; v_call: TRBV30; j_call: TRBJ1-3; clone_size: few; cdr3_nt: TGTGCCTGGGACTGGGCGGGGGGCTCTGGAAACACCATATATTTT; cdr3_aa: CAWDWAGGSGNTIYF
d_call: .; v_call: TRBV4-2; j_call: TRBJ2-2; clone_size: .; cdr3_nt: TGTGCCAGCAGCCAAGATTTGGCAGCGAGGAACACCGGGGAGCTGTTTTTT; cdr3_aa: CASSQDLAARNTGELFF
d_call: .; v_call: TRBV5-6; j_call: TRBJ2-7; clone_size: .; cdr3_nt: TGTGCCAGCAGCTTGGATGACAGTAATTACGAGCAGTACTTC; cdr3_aa: CASSLDDSNYEQYF
d_call: TRBD1; v_call: TRBV5-1; j_call: TRBJ2-5; clone_size: .; cdr3_nt: TGCGCCAGCAGCTTGGCCGGGACAGGTGGCCAAGAGACCCAGTACTTC; cdr3_aa: CASSLAGTGGQETQYF
d_call: .; v_call: TRBV6-1; j_call: TRBJ1-2; clone_size: .; cdr3_nt: TGTGCCAGCAGTGAGCGACAGGAAACTAACTATGGCTACACCTTC; cdr3_aa: CASSERQETNYGYTF
d_call: TRBD1; v_call: TRBV5-5; j_call: TRBJ1-1; clone_size: .; cdr3_nt: TGTGCCAGCAGCTTGGGAGTGGGACAGGGGGCCACTGAAGCTTTCTTT; cdr3_aa: CASSLGVGQGATEAFF
d_call: TRBD2; v_call: TRBV29-1; j_call: TRBJ2-5; clone_size: once; cdr3_nt: TGCAGCGTTTCGGGGATAGCGGGACAAGAGACCCAGTACTTC; cdr3_aa: CSVSGIAGQETQYF
d_call: TRBD1; v_call: TRBV19; j_call: TRBJ1-5; clone_size: .; cdr3_nt: TGTGCCAGTGAGGACAGGGGCTATCAGCCCCAGCATTTT; cdr3_aa: CASEDRGYQPQHF
d_call: .; v_call: TRBV6-4; j_call: TRBJ1-6; clone_size: .; cdr3_nt: TGTGCCAGCAGGGGGTCCGGGGGGTCACCCCTCCACTTT; cdr3_aa: CASRGSGGSPLHF
d_call: .; v_call: TRBV4-2; j_call: TRBJ2-2; clone_size: few; cdr3_nt: TGTGCCAGCAGCCAAGTCAGCGGATACACCGGGGAGCTGTTTTTT; cdr3_aa: CASSQVSGYTGELFF
d_call: .; v_call: TRBV9; j_call: TRBJ1-2; clone_size: .; cdr3_nt: TGTGCCAGCAGCGTAGATTTATGGCAGGCCTCTTCTTATGGCTACACCTTC; cdr3_aa: CASSVDLWQASSYGYTF
d_call: .; v_call: TRBV19; j_call: TRBJ2-2; clone_size: .; cdr3_nt: TGTGCCAGTAGTATCCGGACTCACACCGGGGAGCTGTTTTTT; cdr3_aa: CASSIRTHTGELFF
d_call: .; v_call: TRBV6-2/TRBV6-3; j_call: TRBJ1-6; clone_size: .; cdr3_nt: TGTGCCAGCAGTTTCGGTAATTCACCCCTCCACTTT; cdr3_aa: CASSFGNSPLHF
d_call: TRBD2; v_call: TRBV7-2; j_call: TRBJ2-1; clone_size: .; cdr3_nt: TGTGCCAGCAGCTTAAGGACTAGCGGGATCAATGAGCAGTTCTTC; cdr3_aa: CASSLRTSGINEQFF
d_call: TRBD2; v_call: TRBV2; j_call: TRBJ2-1; clone_size: .; cdr3_nt: TGTGCCAGCAGTGAATACTTAGCGGGAGCGACTGAGCAGTTCTTC; cdr3_aa: CASSEYLAGATEQFF
d_call: .; v_call: TRBV6-6; j_call: TRBJ1-6; clone_size: .; cdr3_nt: TGTGCCAGCAGTTCTCGGGGGGCCTATAATTCACCCCTCCACTTT; cdr3_aa: CASSSRGAYNSPLHF
d_call: .; v_call: TRBV2; j_call: TRBJ2-7; clone_size: .; cdr3_nt: TGTGCCAGCAAATTAGGTCCTACCAGGAAGTACTTC; cdr3_aa: CASKLGPTRKYF
d_call: TRBD1; v_call: TRBV2; j_call: TRBJ1-1; clone_size: few; cdr3_nt: TGTGCCAGCAGTGGGGAGACAGGGCACACTGAAGCTTTCTTT; cdr3_aa: CASSGETGHTEAFF
d_call: TRBD2; v_call: TRBV2; j_call: TRBJ2-5; clone_size: .; cdr3_nt: TGTGCCAGCAGTGGGGGACTAGCGGAACAAGAGACCCAGTACTTC; cdr3_aa: CASSGGLAEQETQYF
d_call: .; v_call: TRBV12-3/TRBV12-4; j_call: TRBJ1-4; clone_size: few; cdr3_nt: TGTGCCAGCAGTCTGGTTCGGGAAAAACTGTTTTTT; cdr3_aa: CASSLVREKLFF
d_call: TRBD1; v_call: TRBV6-4; j_call: TRBJ2-1; clone_size: .; cdr3_nt: TGTGCCAGCAGTGACTCCGTAGGGACAGGGGGTAATGAGCAGTTCTTC; cdr3_aa: CASSDSVGTGGNEQFF
d_call: .; v_call: TRBV6-1; j_call: TRBJ1-5; clone_size: .; cdr3_nt: TGTGCCAGCAGTGAAGCATCCGTCCTGCCCCAGCATTTT; cdr3_aa: CASSEASVLPQHF
d_call: TRBD1; v_call: TRBV10-3; j_call: TRBJ2-2; clone_size: .; cdr3_nt: TGTGCCATCAGCCGCTCTGTTTCCGGGACAGGGTCTAGCGGGGAGCTGTTTTTT; cdr3_aa: CAISRSVSGTGSSGELFF
d_call: TRBD1; v_call: TRBV7-9; j_call: TRBJ2-1; clone_size: .; cdr3_nt: TGTGCCAGCAGCCATGGGACAGGGAGCTCCTACAATGAGCAGTTCTTC; cdr3_aa: CASSHGTGSSYNEQFF
d_call: .; v_call: TRBV24-1; j_call: TRBJ2-4; clone_size: .; cdr3_nt: TGTGCCACCATGGCGGACAAAAACATTCAGTACTTC; cdr3_aa: CATMADKNIQYF
d_call: .; v_call: TRBV9; j_call: TRBJ2-1; clone_size: .; cdr3_nt: TGTGCCAGCAGCGCCTCTACAGGGATGTTCTACAATGAGCAGTTCTTC; cdr3_aa: CASSASTGMFYNEQFF
d_call: .; v_call: TRBV10-2; j_call: TRBJ1-5; clone_size: .; cdr3_nt: TGCGCCAGCAGTGCAGCGAGCAATCAGCCCCAGCATTTT; cdr3_aa: CASSAASNQPQHF
d_call: .; v_call: TRBV5-6; j_call: TRBJ1-4; clone_size: .; cdr3_nt: TGTGCCAGCAGCTTAGTCAGGGTATGGGGCGAAAAACTGTTTTTT; cdr3_aa: CASSLVRVWGEKLFF
d_call: .; v_call: TRBV7-2; j_call: TRBJ2-1; clone_size: once; cdr3_nt: TGTGCCAGCAGCTTAAAAGGGGGGGGCTCCTACAATGAGCAGTTCTTC; cdr3_aa: CASSLKGGGSYNEQFF
d_call: .; v_call: TRBV10-3; j_call: TRBJ1-1; clone_size: .; cdr3_nt: TGTGCCATCGAACCTCGGACTGAAGCTTTCTTT; cdr3_aa: CAIEPRTEAFF
d_call: .; v_call: TRBV9; j_call: TRBJ1-6; clone_size: once; cdr3_nt: TGTGCCAGCAGCGTAGGGCGGGGGCGCTTATCACCCCTCCACTTT; cdr3_aa: CASSVGRGRLSPLHF
d_call: .; v_call: TRBV19; j_call: TRBJ1-2; clone_size: .; cdr3_nt: TGTGCCAGTAGTATGGGGCAGGGTTCCTCGTTCTCCATCTATGGCTACACCTTC; cdr3_aa: CASSMGQGSSFSIYGYTF
d_call: .; v_call: TRBV14; j_call: TRBJ1-1; clone_size: .; cdr3_nt: TGTGCCAGCAGCACCCGGCAGGGGAACACTGAAGCTTTCTTT; cdr3_aa: CASSTRQGNTEAFF
d_call: .; v_call: TRBV19; j_call: TRBJ1-4; clone_size: .; cdr3_nt: TGTGCCAGTACTACGGGGGGAAGAGCAACTAATGAAAAACTGTTTTTT; cdr3_aa: CASTTGGRATNEKLFF
d_call: TRBD1; v_call: TRBV29-1; j_call: TRBJ1-5; clone_size: .; cdr3_nt: TGCAGCGCCGGTGGGGGTGGGACAGGCCGGGAGCCCCAGCATTTT; cdr3_aa: CSAGGGGTGREPQHF
d_call: TRBD1; v_call: TRBV28; j_call: TRBJ1-2; clone_size: .; cdr3_nt: TGTGCCAGCAGCCTCCCGGGACAGGGCAGGAGAGGCTACACCTTC; cdr3_aa: CASSLPGQGRRGYTF
d_call: .; v_call: TRBV7-2; j_call: TRBJ1-5; clone_size: few; cdr3_nt: TGTGCCAGCAGCTTTCGGGGGATGAACAATCAGCCCCAGCATTTT; cdr3_aa: CASSFRGMNNQPQHF
d_call: .; v_call: TRBV18; j_call: TRBJ2-7; clone_size: .; cdr3_nt: TGTGCCAGCTCCCTACAGACAAGCTCCTACGAGCAGTACTTC; cdr3_aa: CASSLQTSSYEQYF
d_call: .; v_call: TRBV10-2; j_call: TRBJ1-1; clone_size: few; cdr3_nt: TGCGCCAGCAGTGTACCACGATCAAACATGAACACTGAAGCTTTCTTT; cdr3_aa: CASSVPRSNMNTEAFF
d_call: .; v_call: TRBV10-1; j_call: TRBJ1-3; clone_size: few; cdr3_nt: TGCGCCAGCAGTGAGTCTGAGGTGCCGCCTGGAAACACCATATATTTT; cdr3_aa: CASSESEVPPGNTIYF
d_call: .; v_call: TRBV5-1; j_call: TRBJ1-3; clone_size: .; cdr3_nt: TGCGCCAGCAGCTTGGAGGCAGGCCGGGGCACCATATATTTT; cdr3_aa: CASSLEAGRGTIYF
d_call: .; v_call: TRBV7-2; j_call: TRBJ1-5; clone_size: .; cdr3_nt: TGTGCCAGCAGCCCGACAGGCCTCCCTACGATACGGGGCAATCAGCCCCAGCATTTT; cdr3_aa: CASSPTGLPTIRGNQPQHF
d_call: .; v_call: TRBV30; j_call: TRBJ2-6; clone_size: .; cdr3_nt: TGTGCCTGGAGGGGGGGGCTTGGGGCCAACGTCCTGACTTTC; cdr3_aa: CAWRGGLGANVLTF
d_call: .; v_call: TRBV12-3/TRBV12-4; j_call: TRBJ2-7; clone_size: many; cdr3_nt: TGTGCCAGCACCCTGAGCACCCAATACGAGCAGTACTTC; cdr3_aa: CASTLSTQYEQYF
d_call: .; v_call: TRBV6-6; j_call: TRBJ2-2; clone_size: .; cdr3_nt: TGTGCCAGCAGACGCAACAGGGAAGCCGGGGAGCTGTTTTTT; cdr3_aa: CASRRNREAGELFF
d_call: .; v_call: TRBV6-6; j_call: TRBJ2-1; clone_size: once; cdr3_nt: TGTGCCAGCGGGACACCGCCAAATGAGCAGTTCTTC; cdr3_aa: CASGTPPNEQFF
d_call: .; v_call: TRBV9; j_call: TRBJ1-5; clone_size: .; cdr3_nt: TGTGCCAGCAGCCCCCTACCCAACAATCAGCCCCAGCATTTT; cdr3_aa: CASSPLPNNQPQHF